This entry lists 6 T cell receptor beta chains sequenced from one sample in a study of cytomegalovirus exposure and HLA in healthy donors. The PCR made use of 60 Vbeta and 13 Jbeta primers. Only in-frame clones appear in the TCRdb table, and some are missing; sequencing was by immunoSEQ multiplex PCR. In the table there are around 150,000 clones, 60% to 80% of which are singletons. Material for sequencing was PBMCs. The receptors come from a man in his fifties or sixties in good health and CMV-seropositive.

The rearrangement links TRBV4-3 to TRBJ1-6; D is perhaps TRBD1 (5 bases). CDR3 length: 18 amino acids. Germline CDR1 is LGHNA and CDR2 is YSLEER. Trimming removed 1 base at V and 4 bases at J, with 17 bases between. CDR3 in DNA: TGCGCCAGCAGCCAAGGTGTGGGGGGTCGAAATTATAATTCACCCCTCCACTTT. This sequence encodes CASSQGVGGRNYNSPLHF.

This clone appeared a single time. The V call is TRBV28, the J call TRBJ1-5; 12 bases align to TRBD1. CDR1 and CDR2 (germline): MDHEN, SYDVKM. The junction had 5 bases not matched to a gene; V was cut back by 1 base and J by 7 bases. This CDR3 is 16 amino acids long. CDR3 bases: TGTGCCAGCAGTTTATCCGGGGGGACAGGGGGCCAGCCCCAGCATTTT. This translates into CASSLSGGTGGQPQHF.

This chain joins TRBV10-1 and TRBJ2-7; D ambiguous. CDR1 and CDR2 (germline): WNHNN, SYGVQD (reference sequence). This CDR3 contains 13 residues. Trimming stripped 0 bases from V and 5 bases from J, with 8 bases between. CDR3 coding DNA: TGCGCCAGCAGTGAGTCGTGGCAAAACGAGCAGTACTTC. It yields the protein CASSESWQNEQYF.

V gene TRBV5-3 combines with J gene TRBJ2-3; 12 bases are shared with TRBD2. TRBV5-3 is recorded as an ORF, its role being uncertain. The CDR3 has 17 amino acids. V dropped 8 bases and J dropped 6; count of bases not matched to a gene: 16. The CDR3 region has the DNA TGTGCCAGGCGTGGGCTAGCGGGGGGGTCCCCCGTGGATACGCAGTATTTT. Its protein product is CARRGLAGGSPVDTQYF.

The chain couples TRBV6-5 to TRBJ2-7; D might be TRBD2 (5 bases). The CDR3 runs 15 residues. Looked up from germline, CDR1 is MNHEY and CDR2 is SVGAGI. Deletions cut 2 bases from V and 3 bases from J, with 14 bases between. CDR3 sequence reads: CASSYRESRVYEQYF. The CDR3 DNA reads TGTGCCAGCAGTTACCGGGAATCTAGGGTCTACGAGCAGTACTTC.

The genes are TRBV13 and TRBJ2-7; D may be TRBD1 (5 bases). This CDR3 has 15 residues. Germline V gene lookup returns CDR1 PRHDT and CDR2 FYEKMQ (reference sequence). The V gene lost 5 bases and the J gene lost 6 bases, with 20 bases spanning the gap. The CDR3 region is CASSPDSLPIGEQYF. CDR3 in DNA: TGTGCCAGCAGCCCCGACAGCCTTCCCATCGGCGAGCAGTACTTC.